This T cell receptor (beta chain) derives from a study of OX40 agonist ivuxolimab in advanced cancers. About the research overall: Of the patients, three showed partial responses, one with hepatocellular carcinoma and two with cutaneous melanoma. The study, taken as a whole, reports: Dose levels from 0.1 to 3.0 mg/kg saw CD4+ and CD8+ blood T cells expand clonally by week 6. Low normalized T-cell clonal expansion was additionally recorded for some nonresponders.

The germline V gene has CDR1 MNHEY and CDR2 SVGAGI. V gave up 5 bases and J gave up 8 bases, with 15 bases separating them. This CDR3 is 13 amino acids long. With regard to this clone: Its cognate antigen is unknown.

The repertoire was sequenced with immunoSEQ multiplex PCR; TCRdb's copy has only in-frame clones and lacks some. Of approximately 28,000 clones in the sample, approximately 88% were seen once. The sequencing used CD4+ or CD8+ T cells sorted from blood, collected in a trial of the OX40 agonist ivuxolimab. This receptor was obtained from an adult with an advanced solid tumor such as melanoma, head and neck, liver or kidney cancer. The chain employs TRBV6-5 and TRBJ1-2, with no clear D. DNA of the CDR3: TGTGCCAGCAGTGACCGGGAGACCTCGGGCTACACCTTC. Protein sequence: CASSDRETSGYTF.